The following is a TCR beta chain sequence with its context. This clonotype was counted many times. What antigen it recognizes has not been identified. Base qualities are not at hand, and no much larger clone is one base apart. Library generation was performed with PCR. TCRdb names Illumina HiSeq 2500 as the instrument used. TCR library preparation used molecular barcoding, with unique molecular identifiers applied to normalize quantification of the TCRbeta repertoire. TCRdb reprocessing: public reads trimmed at Q25 with fastp, clones called with MiXCR, in-frame beta chains kept. Each CDR3 protein appears once, grouped with its most common genes and DNA. The sample table holds 280,000 or so distinct CDR3 sequences, of which approximately 10% were seen once. About a quarter of the sample comes from the top ten. The sample originates from a study of T-cell reconstitution after alpha-beta-depleted transplantation in children (dated by TCRdb to 2016 to 2017). About the study as a whole: The study quantitatively tracked T-cell immune reconstitution after TCRalphabeta/CD19-depleted allogeneic hematopoietic cell transplantation in children using TCR repertoire profiling.

What this sample's treatment or condition label stands for: allogeneic hematopoietic cell transplantation with graft depleted of TCRalphabeta T cells and CD19 B cells. The children who served as transplant recipients had been given grafts of TCRalphabeta/CD19-depleted allogeneic hematopoietic cells. CDR1 and CDR2, looked up from the germline V gene (reference sequence), are SEHNR and FQNEAQ. V trim: 4 bases; J trim: 7 bases; unmatched bases: 13. From the cysteine through the phenylalanine, the CDR3 covers 15 amino acids. The retained sequence is limited to the CDR3, 45 bases, with the frame set at the first base. Summary of the overall study and its limitations: The apparently early recovery of alphabetaT-cell counts about two months after transplant reportedly depended on only several hundred rapidly expanded clones that came from non-depleted graft cells. The high TCRbeta diversity at day 60 in some patients was ascribed to recipient T cells and intrathymic progenitors that had survived conditioning. Over subsequent months, a decline in hyperexpanded clone frequencies was noted, and after one year, T-cell counts and TCRbeta diversity were mostly ascribed to newly produced T cells.

The sequence joins TRBV7-9 to TRBJ2-7; TRBD1 fits 7 bases in the junction. The sample was peripheral blood, taken 180 days after TCRalphabeta/CD19-depleted stem cell transplant. This sequence was found in a male patient between 2 and 10 years old who had a stem cell transplant for chronic granulomatous disease, so the T cells may come from the graft donor. The nucleotides are TGTGCCAGCAGCTCAAGAGGGGGCTCCAGAGGAGAGCAGTACTTC. Protein translation: CASSSRGGSRGEQYF.